This TCR beta chain derives from a study of identical twins. Unique molecular identifiers were present on the cDNA, which also gained a universal primer site by template switching. TCRdb re-analysed the 5' RACE reads in MiXCR, keeping a single row per CDR3 protein. The sample yields about 490,000 distinct CDR3 sequences, around 15% seen once. CDR3 length equals 17 residues. Germline V gene data show CDR1 as SGHVS and CDR2 as FQNEAQ. With V trimmed by 3 bases and J by 2 bases, 4 bases remained unmatched. These same data were also listed under a study on yellow fever vaccine responses in identical twins.

The rearrangement uses TRBV7-8 and TRBJ2-6, with 10 nucleotides matching TRBD1. The sample taken for sequencing was CD4+ T cells sorted from blood. The source is a woman between 18 and 29 years old in good health. As DNA, the CDR3 is TGTGCCAGCAGCTTCCGGGACAGGGGTCCTGGGGCCAACGTCCTGACTTTC. Its protein product is CASSFRDRGPGANVLTF.